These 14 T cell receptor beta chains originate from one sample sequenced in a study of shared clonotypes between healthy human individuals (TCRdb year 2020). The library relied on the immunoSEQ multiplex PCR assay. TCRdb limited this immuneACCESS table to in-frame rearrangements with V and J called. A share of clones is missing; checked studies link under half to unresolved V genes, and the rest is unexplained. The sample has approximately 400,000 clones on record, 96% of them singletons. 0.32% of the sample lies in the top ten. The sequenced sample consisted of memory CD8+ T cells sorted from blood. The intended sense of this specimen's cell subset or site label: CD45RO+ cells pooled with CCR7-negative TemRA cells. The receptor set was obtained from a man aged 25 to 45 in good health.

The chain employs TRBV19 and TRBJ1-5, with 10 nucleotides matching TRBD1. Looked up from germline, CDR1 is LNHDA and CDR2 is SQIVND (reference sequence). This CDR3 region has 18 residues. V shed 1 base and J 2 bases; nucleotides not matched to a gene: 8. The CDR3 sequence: CASSIAGQGMIGNQPQHF. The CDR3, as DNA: TGTGCCAGTAGTATAGCGGGACAGGGGATGATTGGCAATCAGCCCCAGCATTTT.

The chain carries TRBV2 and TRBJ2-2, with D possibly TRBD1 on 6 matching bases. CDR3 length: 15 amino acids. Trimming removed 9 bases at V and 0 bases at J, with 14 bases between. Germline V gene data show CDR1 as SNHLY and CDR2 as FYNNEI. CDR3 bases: TGTGCCAGTGCTAAAAGACAGGCGAACACCGGGGAGCTGTTTTTT. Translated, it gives CASAKRQANTGELFF. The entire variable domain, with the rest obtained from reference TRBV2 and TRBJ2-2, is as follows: EPEVTQTPSHQVTQMGQEVILRCVPISNHLYFYWYRQILGQKVEFLVSFYNNEISEKSEIFDDQFSVERPDGSNFTLKIRSTKLEDSAMYFCASAKRQANTGELFFGEGSRLTVL.

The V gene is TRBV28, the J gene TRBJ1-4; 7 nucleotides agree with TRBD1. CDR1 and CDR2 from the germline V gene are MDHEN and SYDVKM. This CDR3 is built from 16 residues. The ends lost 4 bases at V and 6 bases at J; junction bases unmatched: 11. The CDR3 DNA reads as TGTGCCAGCAGTTCAAGTCAGACAGGGCTTCATGAAAAACTGTTTTTT. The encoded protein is CASSSSQTGLHEKLFF. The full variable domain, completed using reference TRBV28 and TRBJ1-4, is DVKVTQSSRYLVKRTGEKVFLECVQDMDHENMFWYRQDPGLGLRLIYFSYDVKMKEKGDIPEGYSVSREKKERFSLILESASTNQTSMYLCASSSSQTGLHEKLFFGSGTQLSVL.

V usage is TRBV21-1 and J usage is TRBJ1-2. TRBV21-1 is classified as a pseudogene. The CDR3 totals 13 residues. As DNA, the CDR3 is TGTGCCAGCAGCAATGACGGGAACTATGGCTACACCTTC. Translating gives CASSNDGNYGYTF.

CDR3 DNA sequence: TGTGCCAGCAGTCCACTCCAGGGGGGCGGCTATGGCTACACCTTC. Protein sequence: CASSPLQGGGYGYTF. The gene calls are TRBV6-1 and TRBJ1-2; TRBD1 aligns across 7 bases. Germline values: CDR1 MNHNS, CDR2 SASEGT. The CDR3 totals 15 residues. J gave up 4 bases and V 5 bases, and 10 bases lay outside the gene matches.

The CDR3 DNA reads as TGTGCCAGCAGTTCCCCCTCCGGAGCCCGCACTGAAGCTTTCTTT. This translates into CASSSPSGARTEAFF. J is TRBJ1-1 and V is TRBV6-5; D is unresolved. This CDR3 comprises 15 residues. Germline CDR1 is MNHEY and CDR2 is SVGAGI. Trimming left V 4 bases short and J 4 bases short, with 16 bases between.

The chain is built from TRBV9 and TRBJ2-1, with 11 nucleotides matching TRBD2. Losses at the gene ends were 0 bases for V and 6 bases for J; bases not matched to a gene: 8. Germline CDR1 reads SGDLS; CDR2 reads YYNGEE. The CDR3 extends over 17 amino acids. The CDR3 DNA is TGTGCCAGCAGCGTAGGTCCCCTAGCGGGAGGTCCCAATGAGCAGTTCTTC. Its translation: CASSVGPLAGGPNEQFF. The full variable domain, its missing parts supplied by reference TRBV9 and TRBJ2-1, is DSGVTQTPKHLITATGQRVTLRCSPRSGDLSVYWYQQSLDQGLQFLIQYYNGEERAKGNILERFSAQQFPDLHSELNLSSLELGDSALYFCASSVGPLAGGPNEQFFGPGTRLTVL.

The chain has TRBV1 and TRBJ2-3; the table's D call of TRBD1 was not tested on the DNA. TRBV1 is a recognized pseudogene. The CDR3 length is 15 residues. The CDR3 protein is CTSLSAKDIMDTQYF. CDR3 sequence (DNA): TGCACGTCACTCTCGGCCAAGGACATTATGGATACGCAGTATTTT.

The CDR3 DNA sequence: TGTGCCAGTAGTCTAGGGGGCTATGGCTACACCTTC. This sequence encodes CASSLGGYGYTF. J is TRBJ1-2 and V is TRBV19, with D perhaps TRBD1 (6 bases). V was trimmed by 5 bases and J by 4 bases, leaving 8 bases between them. CDR3 length equals 12 residues. The germline gives CDR1 LNHDA, CDR2 SQIVND (reference sequence).

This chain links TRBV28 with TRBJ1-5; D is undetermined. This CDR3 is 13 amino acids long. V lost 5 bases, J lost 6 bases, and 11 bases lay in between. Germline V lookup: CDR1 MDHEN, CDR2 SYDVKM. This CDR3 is CASSPPVGQPQHF. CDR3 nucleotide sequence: TGTGCCAGCAGTCCTCCAGTAGGTCAGCCCCAGCATTTT.

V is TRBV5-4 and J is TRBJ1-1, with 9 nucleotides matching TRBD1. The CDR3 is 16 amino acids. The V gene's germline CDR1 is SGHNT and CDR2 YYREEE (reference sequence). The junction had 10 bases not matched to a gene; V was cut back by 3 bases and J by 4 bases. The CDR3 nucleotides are TGTGCCAGCAGCTCCCCCGGGACAGGGAGAGTCACTGAAGCTTTCTTT. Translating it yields CASSSPGTGRVTEAFF.

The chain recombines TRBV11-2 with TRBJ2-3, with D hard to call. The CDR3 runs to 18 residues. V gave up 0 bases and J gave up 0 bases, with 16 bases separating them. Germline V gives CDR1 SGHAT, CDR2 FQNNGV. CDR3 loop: CASSLDSEVRTSTDTQYF. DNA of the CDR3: TGTGCCAGCAGCTTAGATTCAGAGGTTCGCACTAGCACAGATACGCAGTATTTT.

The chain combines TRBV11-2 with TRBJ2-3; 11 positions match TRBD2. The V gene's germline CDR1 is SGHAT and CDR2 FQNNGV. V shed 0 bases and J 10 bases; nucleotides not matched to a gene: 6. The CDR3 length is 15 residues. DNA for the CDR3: TGTGCCAGCAGCTTAGATGGGCTAGCGGGAGGTTCGCAGTATTTT. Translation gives CASSLDGLAGGSQYF. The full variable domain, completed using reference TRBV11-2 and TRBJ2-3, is EAGVAQSPRYKIIEKRQSVAFWCNPISGHATLYWYQQILGQGPKLLIQFQNNGVVDDSQLPKDRFSAERLKGVDSTLKIQPAKLEDSAVYLCASSLDGLAGGSQYFGPGTRLTVL.

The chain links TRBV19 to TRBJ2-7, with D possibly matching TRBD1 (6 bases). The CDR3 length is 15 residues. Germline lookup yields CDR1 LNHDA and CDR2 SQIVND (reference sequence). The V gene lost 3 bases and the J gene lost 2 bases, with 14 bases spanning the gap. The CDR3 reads CASSIGTTKPYEQYF. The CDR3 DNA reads TGTGCCAGTAGTATTGGGACAACCAAACCCTACGAGCAGTACTTC.